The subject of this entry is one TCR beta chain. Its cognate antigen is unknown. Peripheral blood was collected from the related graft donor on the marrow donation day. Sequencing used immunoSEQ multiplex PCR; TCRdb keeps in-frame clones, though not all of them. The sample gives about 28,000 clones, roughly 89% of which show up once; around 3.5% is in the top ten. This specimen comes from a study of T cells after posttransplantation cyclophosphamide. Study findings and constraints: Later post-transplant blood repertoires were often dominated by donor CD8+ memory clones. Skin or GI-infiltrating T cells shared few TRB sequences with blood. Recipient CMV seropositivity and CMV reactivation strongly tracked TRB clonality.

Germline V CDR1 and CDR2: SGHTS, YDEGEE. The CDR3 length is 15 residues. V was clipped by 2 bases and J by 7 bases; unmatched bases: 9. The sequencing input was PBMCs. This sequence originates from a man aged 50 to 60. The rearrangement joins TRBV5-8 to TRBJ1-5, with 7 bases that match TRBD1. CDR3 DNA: TGTGCCAGCAGCTTATTAGAGACAGGGTACCAGCCCCAGCATTTT. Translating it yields CASSLLETGYQPQHF.